This T cell receptor beta chain was retrieved from a study of T cell responses to AZD1222 COVID-19 vaccine (dated by TCRdb to about 2021). About the full investigation: AZD1222 recipients whose second dose came at about 4 weeks and those whose second dose came at about 12 weeks were combined into one group, since spike-specific TCR depth and breadth did not differ between the two schedules. TCR sequencing covered some 240 trial participants: 200 to 220 given two doses of AZD1222 and around 26 given two doses of MenACWY control vaccine. Enrollment into the trials was organized by age into subgroups of 18-55, 56-69 and 70-plus years, and those subgroups contained approximately 150, 30 and 60 TCR-sequenced participants, respectively. The paper as a whole reports these results and caveats: The 56-69-year group was small, and its depth increase did not reach significance, likely because of low power. After two AZD1222 doses, spike-specific TCR breadth and depth were significantly higher than at day 0 and than in MenACWY recipients. No day 14 peak-response samples were available, so repertoires were characterized only after the peak T cell response. Conclusions about previously exposed vaccinees are limited because only a handful of AZD1222 recipients were SARS-CoV-2 seropositive at baseline. Participants were mostly white British and included more females than males, and it was suggested by the authors that clonal diversity may have been underestimated. CD4 TCRs associated with the vaccine covered the entire spike protein, and the dominant responses were in regions 160-218 and 743-854. Nearly half of unique spike-specific TCRs reportedly recognized epitopes outside regions mutated in the B.1.351 and B.1.1.7 variants.

Trimming accounts for 0 bases at V and 2 bases at J, while the number of junction bases matched to no gene is 4. As encoded in the germline V gene, CDR1 is SGHRS while CDR2 is YFSETQ. The CDR3 has 16 amino acids, counting the end cysteine and phenylalanine. The only DNA kept is the CDR3, 48 bases in frame from the first base. The CDR3 regions of human TCRbeta chains were analyzed by immunosequencing. Concerning the study's data processing: Repertoire TCRs were matched against a reference library of SARS-CoV-2-specific TCRs generated with the MIRA antigen-specificity platform. Breadth was defined as the fraction of unique TCRs that were SARS-CoV-2-associated. Depth was defined as the fraction of total T cells that were SARS-CoV-2-associated. Using the MIRA data, each spike-specific TCR was assigned both to the spike region to which the TCR was reactive and to a CD4 or CD8 class. Log10-transformed breadth and depth values were compared by one-way ANOVA with Sidak's multiple comparisons tests. The immuneACCESS repertoire file appears here via TCRdb, limited to in-frame rearrangements. These files lack a portion of the clones; in checked studies, under half of the deficit traces to unresolved V genes, and the cause of the others is not known. V and J calls plus clone size are reproduced from that table; the DNA served to infer D and trimming. This sample has approximately 120,000 clones in its table, and over 90% of those were observed once. The top ten clones comprise approximately 0.85% of the sample.

The intended sense of this specimen's time point label: baseline before first vaccination. Vaccinee samples came from UK trials COV001 and COV002, including a single-blind randomized controlled phase 2/3 trial of AZD1222 (ChAdOx1 nCoV-19) in healthy adults. Trial participant PBMC samples were collected at day 0 and day 28 after the second dose for TCRbeta chain sequencing. As regards this clone: The target of this receptor is not known. Base qualities were left out, and no much larger clone turns up one base away.

The sequence derives from an adult in good health. The chain joins TRBV5-1 to TRBJ2-5, and 10 bases in between align with TRBD1. Specimen: peripheral blood, collected on day 0 of AZD1222 vaccination. The base sequence is TGCGCCAGCAGCTTGGGGGACAGGGGAGGTCAAGAGACCCAGTACTTC. Translated, it gives CASSLGDRGGQETQYF.